This TCR beta chain was sequenced in a study of OX40 agonist ivuxolimab in advanced cancers. For the study at large: Patients undergoing dose escalation presented with hepatocellular carcinoma, melanoma, renal cell or head and neck cancer.

Data came from immunoSEQ multiplex PCR; TCRdb stores just in-frame clones and leaves some out. The data contain tens of thousands of clones, roughly 80% of them singletons. The germline V gene has CDR1 ENHRY and CDR2 SYGVKD. The CDR3 runs 14 residues. V shed 6 bases and J shed 3 bases, with 12 bases lying between them. Notes on this clone: Its antigen remains unidentified.

Whole-study results and caveats: Mean expanded clone counts were higher in CD8+ than CD4+ T cells. It was not determined which antigens were specifically recognized by the peripheral T cells that had undergone clonal expansion.

V usage is TRBV10-3 and J usage is TRBJ1-3; TRBD1 might be the D (5 bases). Here the sequenced sample was CD4+ or CD8+ T cells sorted from blood, taken in a trial of the OX40 agonist ivuxolimab. The TCR originated in an adult with an advanced solid tumor such as melanoma, head and neck, liver or kidney cancer. CDR3 in DNA: TGTGCCATCAGCGCGGGGGGAGGTGGAAACACCATATATTTT. The encoded protein is CAISAGGGGNTIYF.